This TCR beta chain was obtained from a study of control samples from healthy donors and cancer patients. The assay was immunoSEQ multiplex PCR, and TCRdb's table has in-frame clones only and misses some. The top ten clones hold 2% to 2.5% of a sample with fewer than 150,000 clones, approximately 90% of them seen once. The sequencing sample was made of blood. The sequence came from a man between 18 and 35 years old in good health.

In nucleotides, the CDR3 is TGTGCCAGCAGCGTAGTCGGGGCGAGTGGCTACACCTTC. The encoded protein is CASSVVGASGYTF. The chain uses TRBV9 and TRBJ1-2, with a possible D match to TRBD1 (5 bases). V was trimmed by 0 bases and J by 7 bases, leaving 10 bases between them. From germline, CDR1 is SGDLS and CDR2 YYNGEE. The CDR3 contains 13 residues.